Below are 8 T cell receptor beta chains sequenced from a single sample in a study of blood T cell repertoires in COVID-19. Assay used: immunoSEQ multiplex PCR; TCRdb lists only in-frame clones, some missing. The sample yields approximately 200,000 clones, approximately 88% seen once. Input material: peripheral blood. The receptors come from a woman in her thirties with acute or convalescent COVID-19.

The rearrangement links TRBV15 to TRBJ1-2; D gene ambiguous. The CDR3 spans 19 residues. The germline gives CDR1 LNHNV, CDR2 YYDKDF (reference sequence). V dropped 0 bases and J dropped 5 bases, with 25 bases sitting between them. The CDR3 sequence: CATSRDKSGGEMFFYGYTF. The DNA of the CDR3 is TGTGCCACCAGCAGAGATAAATCTGGCGGGGAAATGTTTTTTTATGGCTACACCTTC.

In this sample, this clone turned up once. The chain has TRBV25-1 and TRBJ2-2, with D perhaps matching TRBD2 (6 bases). The CDR3 is 16 residues long. Germline CDR1 reads MGHDK; CDR2 reads SYGVNS. V was clipped by 5 bases and J by 5 bases, with 18 bases between them. The CDR3 loop is CASSSSLSAGTGELFF. The CDR3, as DNA: TGTGCCAGCAGTTCATCCTTGAGCGCGGGGACCGGGGAGCTGTTTTTT. The variable domain in full, completed from reference TRBV25-1 and TRBJ2-2, reads EADIYQTPRYLVIGTGKKITLECSQTMGHDKMYWYQQDPGMELHLIHYSYGVNSTEKGDLSSESTVSRIRTEHFPLTLESARPSHTSQYLCASSSSLSAGTGELFFGEGSRLTVL.

The CDR3 here is CSVGQGNYYEQYF. CDR3 nucleotide sequence: TGCAGCGTGGGACAGGGTAACTACTACGAGCAGTACTTC. This chain uses TRBV29-1 with TRBJ2-7; 9 bases are shared with TRBD1. The germline CDR1 and CDR2 sequences are SQVTM and ANQGSEA. The CDR3 runs to 13 residues. V gave up 6 bases and J gave up 3 bases; unmatched junction bases: 6.

The V and J genes are TRBV11-2 and TRBJ2-3; D might be TRBD2 (5 bases). This CDR3 is built from 16 residues. Germline loops: CDR1 SGHAT, CDR2 FQNNGV. V lost 1 base and J lost 0, with 11 bases in between. CDR3 in DNA: TGTGCCAGCAGCTTAGTCGGGCGGGTGAGCACAGATACGCAGTATTTT. It encodes CASSLVGRVSTDTQYF. Looking up the rest from reference TRBV11-2 and TRBJ2-3 gives the full variable domain: EAGVAQSPRYKIIEKRQSVAFWCNPISGHATLYWYQQILGQGPKLLIQFQNNGVVDDSQLPKDRFSAERLKGVDSTLKIQPAKLEDSAVYLCASSLVGRVSTDTQYFGPGTRLTVL.

The chain links TRBV4-1 to TRBJ2-7, with 12 nucleotides matching TRBD2. The ends lost 1 base at V and 2 bases at J; junction bases unmatched: 3. This CDR3 is built from 16 residues. Germline loops: CDR1 MGHRA, CDR2 YSYEKL. DNA of the CDR3: TGCGCCAGCAGCCAAGGGCTAGCGGGAGGGACCTACGAGCAGTACTTC. It translates to CASSQGLAGGTYEQYF.

The chain is built from TRBV7-8 and TRBJ2-7; 8 bases map to TRBD2. The CDR3 extends over 14 amino acids. J lost 2 bases, V lost 6 bases, and 6 bases had no gene match. Germline CDR1 SGHVS, CDR2 FQNEAQ. CDR3 sequence: CASRPPGLAYEQYF. Written as DNA, the CDR3 is TGTGCCAGCAGACCCCCGGGACTAGCCTACGAGCAGTACTTC. Based on the CDR3 plus reference TRBV7-8 and TRBJ2-7, the full variable domain is GAGVSQSPRYKVAKRGQDVALRCDPISGHVSLFWYQQALGQGPEFLTYFQNEAQLDKSGLPSDRFFAERPEGSVSTLKIQRTQQEDSAVYLCASRPPGLAYEQYFGPGTRLTVT.

CDR3 DNA sequence: TGTGCCAGCAGTTACTCAGGGGGGCCCCAGCATTTT. It codes for CASSYSGGPQHF. The V call is TRBV6-5, the J call TRBJ1-5, with D possibly matching TRBD1 (6 bases). Germline CDR1 and CDR2: MNHEY and SVGAGI. The CDR3 sequence is 12 residues long. V was trimmed by 0 bases and J by 9 bases, leaving 6 bases between them.

V and J are TRBV6-5 and TRBJ2-7; 7 nucleotides line up with TRBD1. This CDR3 has 15 residues. Trimming took 8 bases from V and 2 from J; bases not matched to a gene: 12. Per the germline V gene, CDR1 is MNHEY and CDR2 is SVGAGI. Here the CDR3 DNA reads TGTGCCAGCTCCAACAGACACAGGGGAACCTACGAGCAGTACTTC. Its protein product is CASSNRHRGTYEQYF.